The 22 T cell receptor beta chains listed next were all sequenced from one sample in a study of OX40 agonist ivuxolimab in advanced cancers. Here immunoSEQ multiplex PCR was the method, and the copy in TCRdb shows in-frame clones only, minus some. The sample yields 65,000 to 90,000 clones, approximately 92% seen once. The material sequenced was CD4+ or CD8+ T cells sorted from blood, taken in a trial of the OX40 agonist ivuxolimab. These receptors were obtained from an adult with an advanced solid tumor such as melanoma, head and neck, liver or kidney cancer.

This clone was detected once. The V gene is TRBV4-1, the J gene TRBJ2-5, with 8 bases matching TRBD1. Germline CDR1 reads MGHRA; CDR2 reads YSYEKL. J lost 1 base, V lost 2 bases, and 6 bases had no gene match. The CDR3 is 16 residues long. CDR3: CASSQTSGTGQETQYF. CDR3 sequence (DNA): TGCGCCAGCAGCCAAACATCCGGGACAGGCCAAGAGACCCAGTACTTC.

This chain connects TRBV6-5 to TRBJ2-3, with 7 bases that match TRBD2. Germline V gene data show CDR1 as MNHEY and CDR2 as SVGAGI. CDR3 length equals 16 residues. Trimming removed 2 bases from V and 4 bases from J; junction bases left unmatched: 9. DNA for the CDR3: TGTGCCAGCAGTTACCTGGGATGGGAGGGACCAGATACGCAGTATTTT. Translating gives CASSYLGWEGPDTQYF.

This chain connects TRBV6-1 to TRBJ1-2, with D unclear. CDR1 is MNHNS, CDR2 SASEGT, per germline. This CDR3 has 15 amino acids. Trimming took off 0 bases at V and 2 bases at J, with 10 bases between the two ends. The CDR3 nucleotides read TGTGCCAGCAGTGAAGCCCCCGACGGAAACTATGGCTACACCTTC. Protein: CASSEAPDGNYGYTF.

This sequence joins TRBV7-8 and TRBJ2-1; 15 positions match TRBD2. J gave up 9 bases and V 5 bases, and 11 bases lay outside the gene matches. Per the germline V gene, CDR1 is SGHVS and CDR2 is FQNEAQ. The CDR3 length is 17 residues. The CDR3 nucleotides are TGTGCCAGCAGCCCGGGACTAGCGGGGGGTCTACCAAGTGAGCAGTTCTTC. This codes for CASSPGLAGGLPSEQFF.

The J gene is TRBJ2-3, the V gene TRBV13, with 11 positions matching TRBD2. CDR1 is PRHDT, CDR2 FYEKMQ, per germline (reference sequence). V shed 4 bases and J 2 bases; nucleotides not matched to a gene: 5. This CDR3 contains 16 residues. CDR3 nucleotides: TGTGCCAGCAGCTCCCTAGCGGGGGGTTTCACAGATACGCAGTATTTT. Amino acids: CASSSLAGGFTDTQYF.

The chain has TRBV29-1 and TRBJ2-7, with D uncertain. The V end lost 4 bases, the J end lost 1 base, and 11 bases lay between the germline ends. The CDR3 consists of 13 residues. CDR1 is SQVTM, CDR2 ANQGSEA, per germline. The CDR3 is CSVGDRASYEQYF. Here the CDR3 DNA reads TGCAGCGTTGGGGATAGGGCATCCTACGAGCAGTACTTC.

The chain has TRBV5-4 and TRBJ2-7; TRBD2 matches at 7 bases. CDR1 SGHNT and CDR2 YYREEE come from the germline V gene (reference sequence). CDR3 length: 12 amino acids. Trimming removed 7 bases from V and 6 bases from J; junction bases left unmatched: 7. CDR3: CASGGEGPEQYF. Here the CDR3 DNA reads TGTGCCAGCGGGGGGGAAGGGCCCGAGCAGTACTTC.

This clone is a singleton in its sample. The chain is built from TRBV7-9 and TRBJ2-5, with 8 positions matching TRBD2. CDR1 and CDR2 from the germline V gene are SEHNR and FQNEAQ (reference sequence). This CDR3 spans 14 amino acids. Losses at the gene ends were 4 bases for V and 1 base for J; bases not matched to a gene: 2. CDR3 sequence (DNA): TGTGCCAGCAGCTCGGGGGGGATCCAAGAGACCCAGTACTTC. It codes for CASSSGGIQETQYF. Full variable domain (outside the CDR3, taken from reference TRBV7-9 and TRBJ2-5): DTGVSQNPRHKITKRGQNVTFRCDPISEHNRLYWYRQTLGQGPEFLTYFQNEAQLEKSRLLSDRFSAERPKGSFSTLEIQRTEQGDSAMYLCASSSGGIQETQYFGPGTRLLVL.

A note on this clone: At the DNA level, this CDR3 is encoded by other sequences in the same sample as well. The rearrangement links TRBV2 to TRBJ2-7; TRBD1 might be the D (6 bases). The V gene lost 6 bases and the J gene lost 0 bases, with 15 bases spanning the gap. The CDR3 contains 15 residues. In germline, CDR1 is SNHLY, CDR2 FYNNEI. The CDR3 protein is CASSEGRGHSYEQYF. In DNA form, the CDR3 reads TGTGCCAGCAGCGAGGGCAGGGGACACTCCTACGAGCAGTACTTC.

As for this clone: One junction end does not reproduce the germline sequence, and a read error may be involved. This chain links TRBV6-5 with TRBJ1-1; D is ambiguous. The CDR3 contains 13 residues. The V gene's germline CDR1 is MNHEY and CDR2 SVGAGI. The CDR3 spells CASSYGINNEAFF. CDR3 sequence (DNA): TGTGCCAGCAGTTACGGGATAAACAATGAAGCTTTCTTT.

This chain links TRBV19 with TRBJ1-4; a possible D gene is TRBD1 (6 bases). V was clipped by 10 bases and J by 4 bases, with 19 bases between them. CDR1 is LNHDA, CDR2 SQIVND, per germline (reference sequence). The CDR3 consists of 15 residues. DNA for the CDR3: TGTGCCACCCTGGGGCCCGGACAGCATAATGAAAAACTGTTTTTT. Amino acids: CATLGPGQHNEKLFF.

V is TRBV4-2 and J is TRBJ1-2; the match to TRBD1 covers 10 bases. The germline CDR1 and CDR2 sequences are LGHNA and YNFKEQ. The CDR3 totals 15 residues. V lost 1 base and J lost 6; bases outside the gene matches: 5. The CDR3 nucleotides are TGTGCCAGCAGCCAAGCCGGACAGGGGGAAAATGGCTACACCTTC. It codes for CASSQAGQGENGYTF.

V is TRBV18 and J is TRBJ2-7, with D maybe TRBD2 (7 bases). The CDR3 runs 14 residues. Trimming shortened V by 8 bases and J by 4 bases, and 18 bases separated the two germline ends. Germline CDR1 KGHSH, CDR2 LQKENI. CDR3 sequence (DNA): TGTGCCAGCAGTCCGGAGGGGGGGCCTTACGAGCAGTACTTC. Protein product: CASSPEGGPYEQYF.

V is TRBV2 and J is TRBJ2-7, with D possibly being TRBD1 (6 bases). There are 13 residues in the CDR3. Germline CDR1 reads SNHLY; CDR2 reads FYNNEI. With 8 bases removed from V and 7 bases from J, the gap between germline ends came to 18 bases. CDR3 sequence: CASGPGVRLEQYF. CDR3 nucleotide sequence: TGTGCCAGCGGGCCAGGGGTACGTTTAGAGCAGTACTTC.

V gene TRBV4-3 combines with J gene TRBJ1-5; D is undetermined. CDR1 LGHNA and CDR2 YSLEER come from the germline V gene. The CDR3 totals 15 residues. V was shortened by 6 bases and J by 9 bases, with 21 bases between the two germline ends. CDR3 nucleotides: TGCGCCAGCAGTCCCTCGAGCGGAGGAGCTGGGCCCCAGCATTTT. Encoded protein: CASSPSSGGAGPQHF.

A few counts support this clone. J is TRBJ2-5 and V is TRBV11-2, with TRBD1 as a possible D gene (6 bases). CDR1 and CDR2 (germline): SGHAT, FQNNGV. This CDR3 is built from 16 residues. V was clipped by 0 bases and J by 4 bases, with 15 bases between them. The CDR3 DNA is TGTGCCAGCAGCTTAGACGGACGGCAGGGGCCAGAGACCCAGTACTTC. This translates into CASSLDGRQGPETQYF.

V usage is TRBV6-5 and J usage is TRBJ2-7; 8 nucleotides match TRBD1. The CDR3 has 14 amino acids. V shed 4 bases, J shed 3 bases, and the junction held 5 bases outside the gene matches. The germline V gene encodes CDR1 MNHEY and CDR2 SVGAGI. Here the CDR3 reads CASSLGQAHYEQYF. DNA of the CDR3: TGTGCCAGCAGTTTGGGACAGGCGCACTACGAGCAGTACTTC.

V gene TRBV4-1 combines with J gene TRBJ2-7, with no clear D. Trimming removed 1 base from V and 2 bases from J, with 12 bases in between. The CDR3 loop spans 15 amino acids. Germline assignment: CDR1 MGHRA and CDR2 YSYEKL. The chain's CDR3 is CASSQAMGTTYEQYF. CDR3 in DNA: TGCGCCAGCAGCCAAGCGATGGGCACCACCTACGAGCAGTACTTC.

The J gene is TRBJ2-3, the V gene TRBV6-6; D remains ambiguous. The CDR3 sequence is 15 residues long. Trimming took 2 bases from V and 2 from J, leaving 11 bases between them. CDR1 MNHNY and CDR2 SVGAGI come from the germline V gene (reference sequence). DNA of the CDR3: TGTGCCAGCAGTTACGGGCCCACCGCCACAGATACGCAGTATTTT. This codes for CASSYGPTATDTQYF.

The chain has TRBV27 and TRBJ1-2, with D possibly TRBD1 on 6 matching bases. CDR3 length: 17 amino acids. Germline V gene sequence: CDR1 MNHEY, CDR2 SMNVEV (reference sequence). V lost 5 bases and J 7 bases, leaving 26 bases between the germline ends. The CDR3 DNA is TGTGCCAGCAGTCCATCCTCTGGACAGCTCCTTACGGGTGGCTACACCTTC. This gives the protein CASSPSSGQLLTGGYTF.

The chain recombines TRBV29-1 with TRBJ2-1, with D uncertain. V was shortened by 7 bases and J by 0 bases, with 13 bases between the two germline ends. The CDR3 contains 14 residues. Germline loops: CDR1 SQVTM, CDR2 ANQGSEA. The CDR3 DNA reads as TGCAGCGCAGAACCCACGAGCTCCTACAATGAGCAGTTCTTC. Translation: CSAEPTSSYNEQFF.

This chain connects TRBV4-3 to TRBJ1-1; TRBD1 agrees at 9 bases. Germline V lookup: CDR1 LGHNA, CDR2 YSLEER. Trimming at V came to 0 bases and at J to 1 base, leaving 6 bases not matched to a gene. The CDR3 contains 17 residues. CDR3 loop: CASSQDTRDRANTEAFF. The CDR3 DNA is TGCGCCAGCAGCCAAGACACCCGGGACAGGGCGAACACTGAAGCTTTCTTT.